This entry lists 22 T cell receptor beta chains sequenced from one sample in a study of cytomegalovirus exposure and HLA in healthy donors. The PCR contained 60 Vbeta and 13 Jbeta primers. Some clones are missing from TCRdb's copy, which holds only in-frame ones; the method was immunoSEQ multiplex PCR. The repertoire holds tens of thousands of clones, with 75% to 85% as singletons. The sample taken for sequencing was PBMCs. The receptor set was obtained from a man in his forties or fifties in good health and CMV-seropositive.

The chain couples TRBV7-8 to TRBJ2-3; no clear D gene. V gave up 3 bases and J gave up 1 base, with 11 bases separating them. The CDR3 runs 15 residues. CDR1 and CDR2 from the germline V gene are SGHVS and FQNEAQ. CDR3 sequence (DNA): TGTGCCAGCAGCTTTGACGGGTTGGGCACAGATACGCAGTATTTT. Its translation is CASSFDGLGTDTQYF.

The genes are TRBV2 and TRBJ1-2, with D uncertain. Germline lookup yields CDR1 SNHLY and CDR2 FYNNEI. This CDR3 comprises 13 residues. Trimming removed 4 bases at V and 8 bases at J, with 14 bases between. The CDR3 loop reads CASSGRGERGYTF. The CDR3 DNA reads TGTGCCAGCAGTGGACGGGGAGAAAGGGGCTACACCTTC.

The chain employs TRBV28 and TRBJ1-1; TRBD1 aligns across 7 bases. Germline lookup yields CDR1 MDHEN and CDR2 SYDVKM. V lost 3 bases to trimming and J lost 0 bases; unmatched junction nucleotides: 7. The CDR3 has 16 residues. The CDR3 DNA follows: TGTGCCAGCAGTTTTTCAGGACAGGCGATGAACACTGAAGCTTTCTTT. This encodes CASSFSGQAMNTEAFF. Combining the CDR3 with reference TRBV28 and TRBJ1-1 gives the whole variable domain DVKVTQSSRYLVKRTGEKVFLECVQDMDHENMFWYRQDPGLGLRLIYFSYDVKMKEKGDIPEGYSVSREKKERFSLILESASTNQTSMYLCASSFSGQAMNTEAFFGQGTRLTVV.

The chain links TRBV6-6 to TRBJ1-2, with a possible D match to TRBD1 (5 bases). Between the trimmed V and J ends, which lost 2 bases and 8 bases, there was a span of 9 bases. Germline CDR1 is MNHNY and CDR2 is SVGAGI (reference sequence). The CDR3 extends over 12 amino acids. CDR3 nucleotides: TGTGCCAGCAGTTACCGGGGGATCGGCTACACCTTC. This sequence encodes CASSYRGIGYTF.

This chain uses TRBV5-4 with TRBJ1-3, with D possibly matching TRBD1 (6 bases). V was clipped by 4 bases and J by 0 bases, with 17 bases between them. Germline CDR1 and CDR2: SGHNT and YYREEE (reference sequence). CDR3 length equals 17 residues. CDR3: CASSQAGRGGSGNTIYF. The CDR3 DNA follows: TGTGCCAGCAGCCAAGCCGGGAGGGGGGGCTCTGGAAACACCATATATTTT.

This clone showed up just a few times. CDR3 in DNA: TGCAGCGACAGGGACAGGGGAACCTATGGCTACACCTTC. Its protein product is CSDRDRGTYGYTF. This chain joins TRBV29-1 and TRBJ1-2; 10 bases map to TRBD1. The CDR3 length is 13 residues. Per germline, CDR1 SQVTM and CDR2 ANQGSEA. V was clipped by 7 bases and J by 4 bases; unmatched bases: 6.

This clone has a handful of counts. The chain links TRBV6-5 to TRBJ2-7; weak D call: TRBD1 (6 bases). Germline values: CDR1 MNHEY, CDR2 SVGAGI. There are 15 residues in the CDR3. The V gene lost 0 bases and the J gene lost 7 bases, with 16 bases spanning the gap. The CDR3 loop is CASSYSGGFLGEQYF. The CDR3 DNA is TGTGCCAGCAGTTACTCAGGGGGTTTTCTGGGGGAGCAGTACTTC.

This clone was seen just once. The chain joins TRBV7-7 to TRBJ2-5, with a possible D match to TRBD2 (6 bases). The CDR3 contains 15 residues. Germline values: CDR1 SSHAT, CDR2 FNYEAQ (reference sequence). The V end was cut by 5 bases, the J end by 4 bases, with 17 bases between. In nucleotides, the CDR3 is TGTGCCAGCAGCCACTATTCGGGGGAAGGAGAGACCCAGTACTTC. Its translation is CASSHYSGEGETQYF.

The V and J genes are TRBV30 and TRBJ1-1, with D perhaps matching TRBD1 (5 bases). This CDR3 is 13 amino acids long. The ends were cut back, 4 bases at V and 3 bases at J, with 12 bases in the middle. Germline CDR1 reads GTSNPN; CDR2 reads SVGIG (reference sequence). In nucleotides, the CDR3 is TGTGCCTGGACCGGCGCAGGGCACACTGAAGCTTTCTTT. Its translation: CAWTGAGHTEAFF.

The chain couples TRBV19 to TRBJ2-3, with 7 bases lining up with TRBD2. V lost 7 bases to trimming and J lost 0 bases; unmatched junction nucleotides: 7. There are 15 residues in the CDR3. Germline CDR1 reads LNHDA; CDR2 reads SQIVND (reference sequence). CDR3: CASTTGGTSTDTQYF. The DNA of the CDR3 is TGTGCCAGTACCACGGGGGGTACTAGCACAGATACGCAGTATTTT.

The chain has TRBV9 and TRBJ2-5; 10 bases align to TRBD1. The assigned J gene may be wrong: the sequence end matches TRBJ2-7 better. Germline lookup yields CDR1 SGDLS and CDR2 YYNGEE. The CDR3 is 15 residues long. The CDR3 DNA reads TGTGCCAGCAGCTTCCGACAGGGGGCATCCTACGAGCAGTACTTC. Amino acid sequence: CASSFRQGASYEQYF.

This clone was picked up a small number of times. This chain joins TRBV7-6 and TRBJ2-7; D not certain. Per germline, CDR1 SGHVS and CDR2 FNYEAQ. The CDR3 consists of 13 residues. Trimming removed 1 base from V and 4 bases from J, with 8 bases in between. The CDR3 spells CASSLGRVYEQYF. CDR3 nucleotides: TGTGCCAGCAGCTTAGGTCGGGTGTACGAGCAGTACTTC.

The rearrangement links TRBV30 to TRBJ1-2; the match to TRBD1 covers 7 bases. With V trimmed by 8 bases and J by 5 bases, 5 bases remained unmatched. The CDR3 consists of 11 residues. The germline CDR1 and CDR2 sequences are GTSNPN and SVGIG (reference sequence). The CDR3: CAEGQHYGYTF. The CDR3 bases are TGTGCCGAGGGACAGCATTATGGCTACACCTTC.

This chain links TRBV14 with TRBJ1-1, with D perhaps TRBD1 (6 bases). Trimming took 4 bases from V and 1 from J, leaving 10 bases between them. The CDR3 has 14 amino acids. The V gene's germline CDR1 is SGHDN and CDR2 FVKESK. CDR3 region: CASSLTTGNTEAFF. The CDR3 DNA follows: TGTGCCAGCAGCCTGACGACAGGGAACACTGAAGCTTTCTTT.

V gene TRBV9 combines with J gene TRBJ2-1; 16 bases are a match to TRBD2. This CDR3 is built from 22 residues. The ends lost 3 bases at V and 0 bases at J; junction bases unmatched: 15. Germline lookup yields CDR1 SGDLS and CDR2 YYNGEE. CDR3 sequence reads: CASSGGAVEGLAGGSSYNEQFF. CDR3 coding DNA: TGTGCCAGCAGCGGAGGGGCCGTGGAGGGACTAGCGGGAGGGAGCTCCTACAATGAGCAGTTCTTC. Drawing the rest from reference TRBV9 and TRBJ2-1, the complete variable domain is DSGVTQTPKHLITATGQRVTLRCSPRSGDLSVYWYQQSLDQGLQFLIQYYNGEERAKGNILERFSAQQFPDLHSELNLSSLELGDSALYFCASSGGAVEGLAGGSSYNEQFFGPGTRLTVL.

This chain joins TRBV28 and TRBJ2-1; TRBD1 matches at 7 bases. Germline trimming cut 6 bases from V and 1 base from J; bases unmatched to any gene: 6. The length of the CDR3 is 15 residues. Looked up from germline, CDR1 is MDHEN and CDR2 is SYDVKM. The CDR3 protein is CASSTPGGSYNEQFF. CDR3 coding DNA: TGTGCCAGCAGCACCCCAGGGGGTTCCTACAATGAGCAGTTCTTC.

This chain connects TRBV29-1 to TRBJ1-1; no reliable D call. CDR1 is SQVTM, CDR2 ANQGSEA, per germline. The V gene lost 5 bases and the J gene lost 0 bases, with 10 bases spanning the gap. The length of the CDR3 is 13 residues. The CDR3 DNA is TGCAGCGTTAACAGCAAATTGAACACTGAAGCTTTCTTT. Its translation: CSVNSKLNTEAFF.

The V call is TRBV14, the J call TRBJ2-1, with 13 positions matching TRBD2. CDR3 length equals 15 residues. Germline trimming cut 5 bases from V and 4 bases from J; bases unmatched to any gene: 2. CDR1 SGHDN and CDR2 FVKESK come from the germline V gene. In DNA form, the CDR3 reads TGTGCCAGCAGCAAACTAGCGGGAGGGTACAATGAGCAGTTCTTC. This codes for CASSKLAGGYNEQFF.

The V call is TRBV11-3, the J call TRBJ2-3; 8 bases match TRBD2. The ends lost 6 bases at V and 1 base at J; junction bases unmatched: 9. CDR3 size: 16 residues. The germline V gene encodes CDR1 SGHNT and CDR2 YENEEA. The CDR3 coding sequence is TGTGCCAGCAGTCCCATTAGCGGGGCCGGCACAGATACGCAGTATTTT. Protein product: CASSPISGAGTDTQYF. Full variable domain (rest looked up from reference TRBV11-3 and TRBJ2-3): EAGVVQSPRYKIIEKKQPVAFWCNPISGHNTLYWYLQNLGQGPELLIRYENEEAVDDSQLPKDRFSAERLKGVDSTLKIQPAELGDSAVYLCASSPISGAGTDTQYFGPGTRLTVL.

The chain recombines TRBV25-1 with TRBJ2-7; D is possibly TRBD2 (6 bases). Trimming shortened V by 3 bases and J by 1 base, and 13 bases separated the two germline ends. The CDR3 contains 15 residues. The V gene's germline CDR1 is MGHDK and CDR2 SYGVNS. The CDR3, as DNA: TGTGCCAGCAGTGATCGGGGGAGAGGGTCCTACGAGCAGTACTTC. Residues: CASSDRGRGSYEQYF.

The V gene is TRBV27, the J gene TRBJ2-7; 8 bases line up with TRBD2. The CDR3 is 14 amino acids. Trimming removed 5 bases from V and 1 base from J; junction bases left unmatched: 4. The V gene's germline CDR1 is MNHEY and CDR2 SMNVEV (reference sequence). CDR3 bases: TGTGCCAGCAGTCCGGGACTAGGATCCTACGAGCAGTACTTC. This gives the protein CASSPGLGSYEQYF.

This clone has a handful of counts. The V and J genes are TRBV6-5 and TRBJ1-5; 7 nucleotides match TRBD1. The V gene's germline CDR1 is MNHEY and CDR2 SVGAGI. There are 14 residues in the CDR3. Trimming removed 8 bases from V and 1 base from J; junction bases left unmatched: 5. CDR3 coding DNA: TGTGCCAGCTGGGACAGAGCAAGCAATCAGCCCCAGCATTTT. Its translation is CASWDRASNQPQHF.